This T cell receptor (beta chain) was recorded in a study of blood T cell repertoires in COVID-19. Study-level background: The United States, Italy and Spain were the sources of the acute and convalescent COVID-19 samples. Nucleic acid was either cDNA or gDNA, and it came from T cells, B-cell-depleted T cells, or PBMCs.

Authors' processing steps: Reference gene primer amplification gave nucleated cell count estimates. Generated by immunoSEQ multiplex PCR, the TCRdb table keeps only in-frame clones and is missing some. V and J calls and clone size are as listed in that table; D and trimming were resolved from the DNA. The sample yields about 260,000 clones, about four fifths seen once. Material: peripheral blood. This TCR was sampled from a woman in her fifties or sixties who had recovered from COVID-19.

DNA for the CDR3: TGTGCCAGCAGTGAATCGGGATACTATGGCTACACCTTC. It yields the protein CASSESGYYGYTF. The chain combines TRBV2 with TRBJ1-2; D remains ambiguous. Germline V lookup: CDR1 SNHLY, CDR2 FYNNEI. The CDR3 is 13 amino acids. The V gene lost 2 bases and the J gene lost 3 bases, with 7 bases spanning the gap.